This TCR beta chain was obtained from a study of blood T cells in healthy people across ages. The study's findings and limits: Versus aged donors, long-lived donors had higher diversity and more naive CD4+ cells.

V was pared by 3 bases and J by 6 bases, with 10 bases of the junction left unmatched. CDR3 size: 17 residues. Per the germline V gene, CDR1 is LGHDT and CDR2 is YNNKEL (reference sequence). On this clonotype: Its antigen is not identified.

Sample-barcoded 5' priming and a J-beta primer mix drove a second PCR of 7 to 11 cycles. TCRdb reprocessed the 5' RACE reads with MiXCR, giving one entry per CDR3 protein. Here the sample spans about 750,000 distinct CDR3 sequences, 53% being singletons. J is TRBJ2-2 and V is TRBV3-1, with 10 bases fitting TRBD2. The receptor's source is a man older than 75 in good health. Sequenced input: blood. The CDR3 DNA reads TGTGCCAGCAGCCAGGAGGGGCTAGCGGGAGTCCCCGGGGAGCTGTTTTTT. It translates to CASSQEGLAGVPGELFF. The full variable domain, rest sourced from reference TRBV3-1 and TRBJ2-2, is DTAVSQTPKYLVTQMGNDKSIKCEQNLGHDTMYWYKQDSKKFLKIMFSYNNKELIINETVPNRFSPKSPDKAHLNLHINSLELGDSAVYFCASSQEGLAGVPGELFFGEGSRLTVL.